The text below deals with one TCR beta chain. Its antigen is unidentified. Sample time point: newly diagnosed GD, antithyroid drugs for less than 3 months. TCR sequences were obtained from RNA taken from PBMCs. The sample originates from a study of regulatory T cells in long-lasting Graves disease. Findings of the study overall: It was possible that the small sample size reduced accuracy.

The germline V and J ends were trimmed by 2 bases and 1 base, with 8 bases remaining between them. Germline CDR1 is GTSNPN and CDR2 is SVGIG (reference sequence). There are 13 residues in the CDR3. Arm-PCR of CDR3 regions with iRepertoire HTBI primers generated TCR beta libraries. TCRdb passed the multiplex PCR reads through MiXCR, listing each CDR3 protein once. The sample shows under 800,000 distinct CDR3 sequences, around 17% of them seen only once. The sample was also linked to a second study, of T cells in Graves' hyperthyroidism and ophthalmopathy.

This sample comprised peripheral blood mononuclear cells (PBMCs), obtained at new diagnosis, from a patient treated with antithyroid drugs. V is TRBV30 and J is TRBJ2-5; D ambiguous. The receptor was isolated from a woman between 25 and 40 years old with Graves disease. The CDR3 is CAWSYPVQETQYF. CDR3 coding DNA: TGTGCCTGGAGTTACCCAGTCCAAGAGACCCAGTACTTC.